The 11 T cell receptor beta chains in this list originate from one sample, sequenced in a study of neurological immune-mediated disorders. One entry per CDR3 protein results from TCRdb running MiXCR on the 5' RACE reads. This table has about 46,000 distinct CDR3 sequences, around 2.9% appearing once. The sample was PBMCs. These receptors originate from a woman between 45 and 65 years old with multiple sclerosis.

This clonotype was detected many times. The chain has TRBV11-2 and TRBJ2-1, with TRBD1 matching over 7 bases. Germline loops: CDR1 SGHAT, CDR2 FQNNGV. This CDR3 contains 19 residues. V lost 1 base, J lost 0 bases, and 12 bases stayed unmatched. CDR3 sequence: CASSLGPLGQASSYNEQFF. The CDR3 bases are TGTGCCAGCAGCTTAGGCCCCCTCGGACAGGCGAGCTCCTACAATGAGCAGTTCTTC.

Only a few counts were recorded for this clonotype. A much larger clone lies one base from this, so it may be a read error. The chain has TRBV20-1 and TRBJ2-5; maybe TRBD1 (5 bases). Germline V lookup: CDR1 DFQATT, CDR2 SNEGSKA (reference sequence). The CDR3 extends over 13 amino acids. CDR3 sequence (DNA): TGCAGTGCCCGGAAGGGGATCCAAGGGACCCAGTACTTC. Its translation is CSARKGIQGTQYF.

Ten or more counts support this clonotype. The genes are TRBV20-1 and TRBJ1-6; the D is unclear. The CDR3 is 14 amino acids. Germline CDR1 and CDR2: DFQATT and SNEGSKA (reference sequence). The V end was cut by 5 bases, the J end by 4 bases, with 12 bases between. The CDR3, as DNA: TGCAGTGCTGGCCAGACAACTTATAATTCACCCCTCCACTTT. This gives the protein CSAGQTTYNSPLHF.

As to this clonotype: Germline is not matched at one junction end, which may reflect a read error. The chain carries TRBV20-1 and TRBJ1-6, with D uncertain. Per the germline V gene, CDR1 is DFQATT and CDR2 is SNEGSKA (reference sequence). This CDR3 has 16 amino acids. The CDR3 nucleotides read TGCAGTGCTAGTAATCTAGGATCTGTATTGGATTCAACCCTCAACTTT. It is translated as CSASNLGSVLDSTLNF.

This clonotype was observed many times. The chain carries TRBV18 and TRBJ2-3, with a weak D call TRBD2 (5 bases). Germline V gives CDR1 KGHSH, CDR2 LQKENI. The CDR3 loop spans 16 amino acids. Trimming removed 3 bases from V and 4 bases from J, with 17 bases in between. The chain's CDR3 is CASSPLTGRTSDTQYF. CDR3 coding DNA: TGTGCCAGCTCACCCCTAACGGGAAGAACGTCAGATACGCAGTATTTT.

This clonotype occurred many times. The rearrangement joins TRBV5-1 to TRBJ2-2; 7 bases align to TRBD1. There are 14 residues in the CDR3. With V trimmed by 4 bases and J by 4 bases, 4 bases remained unmatched. CDR1 is SGHRS and CDR2 is YFSETQ in the germline V gene. For the CDR3, the DNA is TGCGCCAGCAGCCAGGACAGGCCCACCGGGGAGCTGTTTTTT. Translation: CASSQDRPTGELFF.

This clonotype was detected many times. This chain connects TRBV7-2 to TRBJ2-7; TRBD1 agrees at 10 bases. V was pared by 5 bases and J by 3 bases, with 7 bases of the junction left unmatched. Germline CDR1 SGHTA, CDR2 FQGNSA. The CDR3 spans 15 residues. DNA for the CDR3: TGTGCCAGCAGCACCAGACAGGGGGCAGGCTACGAGCAGTACTTC. It translates to CASSTRQGAGYEQYF.

This clonotype was seen ten or more times. V is TRBV5-1 and J is TRBJ2-3, with D hard to call. The CDR3 length is 14 residues. Germline lookup yields CDR1 SGHRS and CDR2 YFSETQ. With 2 bases removed from V and 5 bases from J, the gap between germline ends came to 12 bases. In DNA, the CDR3 is TGCGCCAGCAGCTTCTATTCCCAAGGAGATACGCAGTATTTT. This translates into CASSFYSQGDTQYF. The full variable domain, rest sourced from reference TRBV5-1 and TRBJ2-3, is KAGVTQTPRYLIKTRGQQVTLSCSPISGHRSVSWYQQTPGQGLQFLFEYFSETQRNKGNFPGRFSGRQFSNSRSEMNVSTLELGDSALYLCASSFYSQGDTQYFGPGTRLTVL.

This clonotype was counted at least ten times. The chain links TRBV20-1 to TRBJ2-5; unclear D gene. CDR1 is DFQATT and CDR2 is SNEGSKA in the germline V gene (reference sequence). This CDR3 spans 10 amino acids. V lost 6 bases and J lost 7, with 9 bases in between. CDR3 DNA: TGCAGTGCCGTGCAGGCGACCCAGTACTTC. This gives the protein CSAVQATQYF.

In this sample, this clonotype turned up many times. V gene TRBV5-1 combines with J gene TRBJ2-7; TRBD2 aligns across 8 bases. This CDR3 is 16 amino acids long. The V gene end was trimmed by 0 bases and the J gene end by 3 bases; junction bases not matched to a gene: 8. Germline V gene sequence: CDR1 SGHRS, CDR2 YFSETQ. CDR3 bases: TGCGCCAGCAGCTTGGCACACGCGAGCGGGGGCTACGAGCAGTACTTC. Amino acid sequence: CASSLAHASGGYEQYF.

This clonotype was seen many times. The V call is TRBV20-1, the J call TRBJ2-3; D is perhaps TRBD2 (6 bases). The CDR3 contains 11 residues. Germline V lookup: CDR1 DFQATT, CDR2 SNEGSKA (reference sequence). Between the trimmed V and J ends, which lost 5 bases and 9 bases, there was a span of 12 bases. The CDR3 DNA reads as TGCAGTGCTCAGACCCGGGAGACGCAGTATTTT. This codes for CSAQTRETQYF.